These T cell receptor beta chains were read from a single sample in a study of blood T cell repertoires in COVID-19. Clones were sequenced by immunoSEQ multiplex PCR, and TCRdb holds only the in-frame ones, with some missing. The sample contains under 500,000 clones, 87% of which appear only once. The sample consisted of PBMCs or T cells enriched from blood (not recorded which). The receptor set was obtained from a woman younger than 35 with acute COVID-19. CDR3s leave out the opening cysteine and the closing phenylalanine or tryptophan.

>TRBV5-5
ASSTTSGTANYEQY
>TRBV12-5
ASGLVGGTEGYT
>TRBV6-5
ASKTGTNNSPLH
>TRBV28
ASSPGVFLTEAF
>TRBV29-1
SVRTGLGYEQY
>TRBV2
ARDSGVTTDTQY
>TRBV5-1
ASSDRTSGNEQF
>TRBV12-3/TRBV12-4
ASSDRNNQPQH
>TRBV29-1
SVENPPGLSYGYT
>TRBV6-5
ASSYSGRWNQPQH
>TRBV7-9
ASSLGLYPYNEQF
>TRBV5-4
ASSTGQGIYEQY
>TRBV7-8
ASSSRDREIARGYT
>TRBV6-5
ASSYSMAGGEQY
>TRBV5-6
ASSYGTGQLRAF
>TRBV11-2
ASSLGPSIGANVLT
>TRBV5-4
ASSSNRNQETQY
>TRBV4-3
ASSQGQSNEKLF
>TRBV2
ASSADRVGNQPQH
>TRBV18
ASSPGGYEQY
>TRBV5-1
ASSPRVNGELF
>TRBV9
ASSVGFQGADTIY
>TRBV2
ASRLGQGATVYT
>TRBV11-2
ASSDRENTEAF
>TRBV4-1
ASSQRPGQGSYEQY
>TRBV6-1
ASSDGGAGNTIY
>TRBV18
ASSPQDRGQPQH
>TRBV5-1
ASGPGQGSDTQY
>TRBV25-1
ASTAGWAETQY
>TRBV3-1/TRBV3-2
ASSQSGTGGTGELF
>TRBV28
ASSLLRQADEQY
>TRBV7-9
ASSPTDRGLDGTEAF
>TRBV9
ASSARDTDNSPLH
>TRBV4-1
ASSQDPLYTDTQY
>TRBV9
ASSNDRGQNEQY
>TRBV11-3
ASSLDRGLPTNQPQH
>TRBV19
ASSNKAAGDYEQY
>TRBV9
ASSPQGGSTEAF
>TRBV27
ASSPLLGSSYEQY